The 16 T cell receptor beta chains given below trace back to one sample, sequenced in a study of T cells in localized non-small cell lung cancer. The data were produced by immunoSEQ multiplex PCR, yet TCRdb's version contains in-frame clones alone and is incomplete. The sample comprises 20,000 to 30,000 clones, approximately 78% of which are singletons, and less than 5% rests with the top ten. The material was peripheral blood, obtained before any cancer treatment. These TCRs come from a woman aged 40 to 75 with stage I lung adenocarcinoma.

The rearrangement links TRBV4-2 to TRBJ1-2; 7 nucleotides line up with TRBD1. The CDR3 loop spans 18 amino acids. The ends lost 3 bases at V and 0 bases at J; junction bases unmatched: 13. Germline CDR1 reads LGHNA; CDR2 reads YNFKEQ. The CDR3 sequence is CASSQTGGQITTNYGYTF. The CDR3 DNA reads as TGTGCCAGCAGCCAGACGGGGGGACAGATAACCACTAACTATGGCTACACCTTC.

The chain couples TRBV7-9 to TRBJ1-1, with D maybe TRBD1 (6 bases). Trimming pared 7 bases from V and 5 bases from J, leaving 23 bases between. The CDR3 length is 16 residues. Germline V gene data show CDR1 as SEHNR and CDR2 as FQNEAQ (reference sequence). The CDR3 nucleotides read TGTGCCAGCACCCAGGGTCGAACAGGGCGAGGAACTGAAGCTTTCTTT. Its translation is CASTQGRTGRGTEAFF.

The chain is built from TRBV15 and TRBJ2-5; D is undetermined. Between the trimmed V and J ends, which lost 4 bases and 0 bases, there was a span of 3 bases. The CDR3 covers 12 residues. CDR1 is LNHNV and CDR2 is YYDKDF in the germline V gene (reference sequence). CDR3 residues: CATSTYQETQYF. CDR3 in DNA: TGTGCCACCAGCACCTACCAAGAGACCCAGTACTTC. The variable domain in full, with the rest retrieved from reference TRBV15 and TRBJ2-5, is DAMVIQNPRYQVTQFGKPVTLSCSQTLNHNVMYWYQQKSSQAPKLLFHYYDKDFNNEADTPDNFQSRRPNTSFCFLDIRSPGLGDTAMYLCATSTYQETQYFGPGTRLLVL.

The chain links TRBV7-7 to TRBJ2-7; 7 bases align to TRBD1. CDR1 and CDR2 from the germline V gene are SSHAT and FNYEAQ (reference sequence). Unmatched junction bases numbered 12, after V lost 5 bases and J lost 2 bases. The CDR3 spans 16 residues. The chain's CDR3 is CASSPLGQGVPYEQYF. CDR3 DNA: TGTGCCAGCAGCCCCCTCGGGCAGGGGGTACCCTACGAGCAGTACTTC.

The CDR3 region has the DNA TGTGCCAGCAGTGAAGCAATTTACAGGGGGTCCCAAGAAAAACTGTTTTTT. Its translation: CASSEAIYRGSQEKLFF. The chain employs TRBV6-1 and TRBJ1-4; 8 positions match TRBD1. Trimming removed 0 bases from V and 8 bases from J; junction bases left unmatched: 11. Per germline, CDR1 MNHNS and CDR2 SASEGT. CDR3 length: 17 residues.

The chain is built from TRBV7-8 and TRBJ1-4, with a tentative D call TRBD1 (5 bases). This CDR3 is built from 14 residues. The V end was cut by 5 bases, the J end by 12 bases, with 19 bases between. CDR1 and CDR2 from the germline V gene are SGHVS and FQNEAQ. The CDR3 protein is CASSPTVAGAELFF. CDR3 coding DNA: TGTGCCAGCAGCCCGACAGTCGCCGGAGCGGAACTGTTTTTT.

The gene calls are TRBV6-1 and TRBJ1-1; D may be TRBD1 (5 bases). Germline V gene sequence: CDR1 MNHNS, CDR2 SASEGT. The CDR3 has 14 residues. The V end lost 7 bases, the J end lost 1 base, and 13 bases lay between the germline ends. The CDR3 DNA reads as TGTGCCAGCATTCTAAGCGGGGGGAACACTGAAGCTTTCTTT. Amino acids: CASILSGGNTEAFF.

V is TRBV19 and J is TRBJ2-2, with a tentative D call TRBD2 (6 bases). The CDR3 has 15 residues. Germline CDR1 and CDR2: LNHDA and SQIVND (reference sequence). V lost 5 bases to trimming and J lost 3 bases, with 13 bases between them. Here the CDR3 DNA reads TGTGCCAGTAGTCTAGGAGGGGATGACACCGGGGAGCTGTTTTTT. This codes for CASSLGGDDTGELFF. The whole variable domain, remainder taken from reference TRBV19 and TRBJ2-2, is DGGITQSPKYLFRKEGQNVTLSCEQNLNHDAMYWYRQDPGQGLRLIYYSQIVNDFQKGDIAEGYSVSREKKESFPLTVTSAQKNPTAFYLCASSLGGDDTGELFFGEGSRLTVL.

V is TRBV6-1 and J is TRBJ2-2; D gene uncertain. The germline gives CDR1 MNHNS, CDR2 SASEGT. This CDR3 has 14 amino acids. With 6 bases removed from V and 7 bases from J, the gap between germline ends came to 15 bases. The CDR3 nucleotides read TGTGCCAGCAGACCCTTTTCGCGGAGCGGGGAGCTGTTTTTT. It specifies CASRPFSRSGELFF.

This sequence joins TRBV7-3 and TRBJ2-3, with D uncertain. V was clipped by 4 bases and J by 4 bases, with 12 bases between them. Germline loops: CDR1 SGHTA, CDR2 FQGTGA. The CDR3 is 14 amino acids. The CDR3 DNA follows: TGTGCCAGCAGCTGGGGTAAAAATGCAGATACGCAGTATTTT. Its protein is CASSWGKNADTQYF. The complete variable domain, with remaining parts taken from reference TRBV7-3 and TRBJ2-3, reads GAGVSQTPSNKVTEKGKYVELRCDPISGHTALYWYRQSLGQGPEFLIYFQGTGAADDSGLPNDRFFAVRPEGSVSTLKIQRTERGDSAVYLCASSWGKNADTQYFGPGTRLTVL.

The chain employs TRBV11-3 and TRBJ1-2; the match to TRBD1 covers 7 bases. CDR3 length: 17 amino acids. Germline V gene lookup returns CDR1 SGHNT and CDR2 YENEEA. V dropped 1 base and J dropped 2; count of bases not matched to a gene: 10. CDR3 DNA: TGTGCCAGCAGCTTAGGGGCACAGGGGCGGAACAACTATGGCTACACCTTC. Translated, it gives CASSLGAQGRNNYGYTF.

V gene TRBV19 combines with J gene TRBJ1-1; perhaps TRBD1 as D (6 bases). CDR1 and CDR2 (germline): LNHDA, SQIVND (reference sequence). V dropped 3 bases and J dropped 0 bases, with 8 bases sitting between them. This CDR3 region has 14 residues. The CDR3 region has the DNA TGTGCCAGTAGTATGAGGGGGTTGAACACTGAAGCTTTCTTT. Amino acids: CASSMRGLNTEAFF.

This chain joins TRBV30 and TRBJ2-5; TRBD2 agrees at 11 bases. The CDR3 is 14 amino acids. Germline CDR1 reads GTSNPN; CDR2 reads SVGIG (reference sequence). The J segment lost 6 bases and the V segment lost 7 bases, leaving 10 bases of the junction unmatched. The CDR3 sequence is CASTPSGRRKTQYF. For the CDR3, the DNA is TGTGCCTCTACCCCTAGCGGGAGGAGGAAGACCCAGTACTTC.

This clone has a single count. CDR3 residues: CASSMSGGDYNEQFF. The CDR3 DNA sequence: TGTGCCAGTAGTATGTCGGGGGGGGACTACAATGAGCAGTTCTTC. The chain uses TRBV19 and TRBJ2-1; 8 bases match TRBD2. Per germline, CDR1 LNHDA and CDR2 SQIVND (reference sequence). V was pared by 3 bases and J by 3 bases, with 4 bases of the junction left unmatched. This CDR3 region has 15 residues.

V is TRBV7-8 and J is TRBJ2-3, with 9 bases that match TRBD1. The CDR3 contains 11 residues. V trimming: 3 bases; J trimming: 14 bases; junction bases outside the gene matches: 3. Germline CDR1 is SGHVS and CDR2 is FQNEAQ. The CDR3, as DNA: TGTGCCAGCAGCTTGCGGACAGGGGTGTATTTT. This gives the protein CASSLRTGVYF.

The genes are TRBV6-6 and TRBJ1-4, with D maybe TRBD1 (6 bases). This CDR3 spans 16 amino acids. V was cut by 0 bases and J by 3 bases, with 11 bases left in between. Per the germline V gene, CDR1 is MNHNY and CDR2 is SVGAGI (reference sequence). Written as DNA, the CDR3 is TGTGCCAGCAGTTACTCTCGGACAGCTCCTAATGAAAAACTGTTTTTT. Amino acid sequence: CASSYSRTAPNEKLFF.